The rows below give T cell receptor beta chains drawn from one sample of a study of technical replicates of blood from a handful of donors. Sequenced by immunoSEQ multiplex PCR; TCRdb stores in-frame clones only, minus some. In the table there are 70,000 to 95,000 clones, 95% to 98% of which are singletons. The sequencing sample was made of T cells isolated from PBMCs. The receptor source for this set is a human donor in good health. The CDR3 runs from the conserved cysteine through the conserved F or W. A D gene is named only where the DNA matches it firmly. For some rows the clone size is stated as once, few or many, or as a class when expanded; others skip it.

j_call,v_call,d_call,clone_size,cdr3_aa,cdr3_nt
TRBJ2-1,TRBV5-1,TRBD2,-,CASSRGGLAGYNEQFF,TGCGCCAGCAGCCGGGGGGGACTAGCGGGATACAATGAGCAGTTCTTC
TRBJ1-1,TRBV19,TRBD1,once,CASSHRGVTEAFF,TGTGCCAGTAGCCACAGGGGAGTCACTGAAGCTTTCTTT
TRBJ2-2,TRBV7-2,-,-,CASSPGKMVLFF,TGTGCCAGCAGTCCGGGGAAGATGGTGCTGTTTTTT
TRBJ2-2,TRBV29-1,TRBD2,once,CSAEDLADTGELFF,TGCAGCGCAGAAGATCTAGCGGACACCGGGGAGCTGTTTTTT
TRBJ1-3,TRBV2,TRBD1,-,CASRYGQGPGNTIYF,TGTGCCAGCAGATATGGACAGGGGCCAGGAAACACCATATATTTT
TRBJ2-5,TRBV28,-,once,CASSLTAGLAQETQYF,TGTGCCAGCAGTTTAACTGCGGGATTGGCCCAAGAGACCCAGTACTTC
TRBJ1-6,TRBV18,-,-,CASSLRLTGEGSPLHF,TGTGCCAGCTCCCTCCGGTTGACGGGAGAGGGGTCACCCCTCCACTTT
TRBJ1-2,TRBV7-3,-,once,CASSLDPGDGYTF,TGTGCCAGCAGCTTAGACCCAGGGGATGGCTACACCTTC
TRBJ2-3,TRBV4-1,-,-,CASSQEGALTDTQYF,TGCGCCAGCAGCCAAGAGGGGGCCCTCACAGATACGCAGTATTTT
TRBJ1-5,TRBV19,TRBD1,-,CASSDHSPGQGVRVQHF,TGTGCCAGTAGTGATCACTCACCGGGACAGGGGGTTAGAGTCCAGCATTTT
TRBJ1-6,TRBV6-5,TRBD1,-,CASRGRQGDSPLHF,TGTGCCAGCAGGGGGAGACAGGGGGATTCACCCCTCCACTTT
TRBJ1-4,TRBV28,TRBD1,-,CAGNWQGDEKLFF,TGTGCCGGCAACTGGCAGGGGGATGAAAAACTGTTTTTT
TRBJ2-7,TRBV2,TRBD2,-,CASSPGLAYIHEQYF,TGTGCCAGCAGCCCCGGACTAGCGTACATCCACGAGCAGTACTTC
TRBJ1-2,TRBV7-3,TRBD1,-,CASSLSVGWGQGPSNYGYTF,TGTGCCAGCAGCTTATCGGTTGGTTGGGGACAGGGGCCTTCTAACTATGGCTACACCTTC
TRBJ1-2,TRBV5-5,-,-,CASSDNTGIYGYTF,TGTGCCAGCAGCGATAATACAGGGATCTATGGCTACACCTTC
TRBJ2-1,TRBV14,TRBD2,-,CASSLGTSGSNEQFF,TGTGCCAGCAGCCTCGGGACTAGCGGATCCAATGAGCAGTTCTTC
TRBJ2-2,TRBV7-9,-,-,CASTYRVTGELFF,TGTGCCAGCACCTACAGGGTGACCGGGGAGCTGTTTTTT
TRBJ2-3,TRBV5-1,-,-,CASRFLEPTDTQYF,TGCGCCAGCAGATTTTTGGAGCCCACAGATACGCAGTATTTT
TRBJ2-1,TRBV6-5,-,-,CASSYSTDSSYNEQFF,TGTGCCAGCAGTTACTCGACTGACAGTTCCTACAATGAGCAGTTCTTC
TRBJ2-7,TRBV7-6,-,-,CASIPLGDSSYEQYF,TGTGCCAGCATCCCCCTAGGTGACAGCTCCTACGAGCAGTACTTC
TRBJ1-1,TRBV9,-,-,CASSVGWGPGDTEAFF,TGTGCCAGCAGCGTAGGGTGGGGGCCGGGCGACACTGAAGCTTTCTTT
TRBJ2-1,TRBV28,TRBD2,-,CASSFLREVPNEQFF,TGTGCCAGCAGTTTTTTGCGGGAGGTCCCCAATGAGCAGTTCTTC
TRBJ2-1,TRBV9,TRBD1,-,CASSVRDRVNEGQFF,TGTGCCAGCAGCGTTAGGGACAGGGTCAATGAGGGGCAGTTCTTC
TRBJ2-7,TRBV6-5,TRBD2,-,CASSSRLAGIFGEQYF,TGTGCCAGCAGTTCCCGACTAGCGGGAATTTTTGGCGAGCAGTACTTC
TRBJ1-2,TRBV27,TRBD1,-,CASRRDRVDGYTF,TGTGCCAGCCGCCGGGACAGGGTTGATGGCTACACCTTC
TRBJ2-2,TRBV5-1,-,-,CASSLALTGELFF,TGCGCCAGCAGCTTGGCCTTAACCGGGGAGCTGTTTTTT
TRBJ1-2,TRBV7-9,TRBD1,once,CASSLRQGIGYGYTF,TGTGCCAGCAGCTTGAGACAGGGGATAGGCTATGGCTACACCTTC
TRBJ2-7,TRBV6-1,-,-,CASRTGTGLYEQYF,TGTGCCAGCAGGACCGGGACGGGACTCTACGAGCAGTACTTC
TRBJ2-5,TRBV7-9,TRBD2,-,CASSSLAGEQETQYF,TGTGCCAGCAGCTCGCTAGCGGGAGAACAAGAGACCCAGTACTTC
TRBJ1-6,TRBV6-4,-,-,CASSVDQIGSPLHF,TGTGCCAGCAGTGTCGACCAAATCGGGTCACCCCTCCACTTT
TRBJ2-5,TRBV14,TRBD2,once,CASSPLAGEETQYF,TGTGCCAGCAGCCCCTTAGCGGGGGAAGAGACCCAGTACTTC
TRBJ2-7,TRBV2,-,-,CASSALGGRTYEQYF,TGTGCCAGCAGCGCTCTAGGGGGACGGACCTACGAGCAGTACTTC
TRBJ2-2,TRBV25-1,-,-,CASSESGTNTGELFF,TGTGCCAGCAGTGAATCAGGAACTAACACCGGGGAGCTGTTTTTT